Each of the 9 T cell receptor beta chains below was sequenced from the same sample in a study of T-cell reconstitution after alpha-beta-depleted transplantation in children. Unique molecular identifiers were used to barcode this TCRbeta library. One entry per CDR3 protein results from TCRdb running MiXCR on the PCR reads. The profile covers some 150,000 distinct CDR3 sequences, with 8.8% appearing a single time and 15% to 20% taken by the ten largest. The sequencing used PBMCs, mostly from graft donor cells, collected 180 days after TCRalphabeta/CD19-depleted stem cell transplant. These receptors originate from a female patient aged 2-9 years who had a stem cell transplant for congenital amegakaryocytic thrombocytopenia, so the T cells may come from the graft donor.

The sample holds many counts of this clonotype. J is TRBJ1-1 and V is TRBV5-4, with D perhaps TRBD1 (5 bases). Trimming removed 4 bases at V and 1 base at J, with 8 bases between. CDR3 length: 13 amino acids. Germline V gene sequence: CDR1 SGHNT, CDR2 YYREEE (reference sequence). CDR3 in DNA: TGTGCCAGCAGCCGGACACAGAACACTGAAGCTTTCTTT. It codes for CASSRTQNTEAFF.

The V gene is TRBV5-1, the J gene TRBJ1-2; a weak D match, TRBD1 (6 bases). CDR1 is SGHRS and CDR2 is YFSETQ in the germline V gene. The V end was cut by 2 bases, the J end by 3 bases, with 11 bases between. The CDR3 has 14 amino acids. CDR3 nucleotide sequence: TGCGCCAGCAGCTTTTCTGGGGGCGACTATGGCTACACCTTC. Protein sequence: CASSFSGGDYGYTF.

This clonotype was picked up many times. The genes are TRBV7-9 and TRBJ2-5; D remains unclear. Germline V lookup: CDR1 SEHNR, CDR2 FQNEAQ (reference sequence). The CDR3 spans 10 residues. Trimming removed 11 bases at V and 5 bases at J, with 9 bases between. CDR3 sequence: CAVLRETQYF. The CDR3 DNA reads as TGTGCCGTACTCCGGGAGACCCAGTACTTC.

This clonotype was counted at least ten times. The chain employs TRBV6-5 and TRBJ1-3; weak D call: TRBD1 (6 bases). The CDR3 covers 17 residues. Trimming took 1 base from V and 0 from J, leaving 13 bases between them. In germline, CDR1 is MNHEY, CDR2 SVGAGI. In DNA, the CDR3 is TGTGCCAGCAGTTACTTTTCGGCAGGGGCCTCTGGAAACACCATATATTTT. Its protein product is CASSYFSAGASGNTIYF.

The V gene is TRBV12-3 or TRBV12-4, the J gene TRBJ1-2, with 7 bases that match TRBD1. The CDR3 contains 15 residues. The V and J ends lost 5 bases and 2 bases, in that order; junction bases with no gene match: 8. The DNA for the CDR3 is TGTGCCAGCAGTGAATGGGGACAGCCCAACTATGGCTACACCTTC. Translating it yields CASSEWGQPNYGYTF.

This clonotype appeared many times. The CDR3 loop is CSVGGQGFYEQYF. DNA for the CDR3: TGCAGCGTAGGGGGACAGGGGTTCTACGAGCAGTACTTC. This rearrangement joins TRBV29-1 to TRBJ2-7; TRBD1 aligns across 10 bases. Germline values: CDR1 SQVTM, CDR2 ANQGSEA. This CDR3 has 13 residues. V lost 6 bases, J lost 3 bases, and 5 bases stayed unmatched.

The chain carries TRBV7-3 and TRBJ2-3; 9 nucleotides line up with TRBD2. Germline V gives CDR1 SGHTA, CDR2 FQGTGA. CDR3 length: 18 residues. V lost 3 bases to trimming and J lost 6 bases; unmatched junction nucleotides: 16. CDR3 amino acids: CASSLGPTSGLRGDTQYF. In DNA, the CDR3 is TGTGCCAGCAGCTTGGGCCCTACTAGCGGGCTGAGGGGGGATACGCAGTATTTT.

This clonotype was seen at least ten times. The junction departs from germline at one end; a sequencing error may be responsible. V gene TRBV4-1 combines with J gene TRBJ2-7, with a tentative D call TRBD2 (6 bases). CDR3 size: 18 residues. Germline-derived CDR1 and CDR2 are MGHRA and YSYEKL. The CDR3 DNA is TGCGCCAGCAGCCAAGATCTCGGGAGAACACTCCTCTTTTACGGGCAGTACTTC. Translated: CASSQDLGRTLLFYGQYF.

This clonotype was observed at least ten times. The chain couples TRBV29-1 to TRBJ1-1; 9 positions match TRBD1. V lost 2 bases, J lost 13 bases, and 14 bases stayed unmatched. The germline V gene has CDR1 SQVTM and CDR2 ANQGSEA. CDR3 size: 14 residues. The CDR3 DNA follows: TGCAGCGTTGAAAGTTGGGCCGGGACAGGGTTGGATTTCTTT. It yields the protein CSVESWAGTGLDFF.